At least ten counts were recorded for the clone carrying this T cell receptor beta chain. What it recognizes is unknown. This sample's time point: sample taken at primary tumor resection. The cohort: roughly 72 early-stage, untreated non-small cell lung cancer patients. Tumor, nontumor lung or frozen PBMC supplied whole RNA, sequenced without sorting. The sample originates from a study of spatial heterogeneity in lung cancer. Background on the study: For tumor regions, TCR transcript counts showed a strong correlation with a T cell module score derived from matched bulk RNA-seq. Study outcomes and limitations: Tracking of tumor mutation counts was seen in expanded intratumoral alpha and beta TCR counts.

This CDR3 has 14 residues. Germline loops: CDR1 SGHRS, CDR2 YFSETQ. Trimming shortened V by 4 bases and J by 6 bases, and 14 bases separated the two germline ends. Unique molecular identifiers tagged every individual TCR cDNA molecule. TCRdb re-called the 5' RACE reads through MiXCR, storing one row per CDR3 protein. The table shows about 17,000 distinct CDR3 sequences, with 6% to 7% occurring only once. The source is a male donor with early-stage non-small cell lung cancer. The sequenced sample was lung tumor tissue, obtained at surgery. The J gene is TRBJ2-1, the V gene TRBV5-1, with D maybe TRBD2 (5 bases). Written as DNA, the CDR3 is TGCGCCAGCAGCCTCGTGCAAGCGGTCAATGAGCAGTTCTTC. Its translation is CASSLVQAVNEQFF.